Sequencing of this TCR beta chain was carried out in a study of identical twins. Study conclusions and caveats: Low generation probability was overrepresented in out-of-frame alpha sequences shared by twins. Twins' surplus sharing was weaker for beta out-of-frame sequences. Cross-sectional statistical analysis, not tracking of the same donors, underpinned the conclusions. Cord blood's abundant beta clonotypes had fewer insertions, unlike memory repertoires.

This clonotype has a handful of counts. Its antigen is still unknown. Using its own MiXCR run on the 5' RACE reads, TCRdb lists one record per CDR3 protein. Of about 340,000 distinct CDR3 sequences in the sample, 10% to 15% were seen once. This sample also appeared in a second study, on yellow fever vaccine responses in identical twins.

Source material: CD8+ T cells sorted from blood. This clonotype was sampled from a woman aged 18-29 years in good health.

DNA of the CDR3: TGTGCCAGCTCACCCCCGGGACAGGGGAAGGGTGAGCAGTTCTTC. The encoded protein is CASSPPGQGKGEQFF. The V gene is TRBV18, the J gene TRBJ2-1, with 10 bases fitting TRBD1. This CDR3 is 15 amino acids long. The V and J ends lost 3 bases and 9 bases, in that order; junction bases with no gene match: 8. Germline assignment: CDR1 KGHSH and CDR2 LQKENI.